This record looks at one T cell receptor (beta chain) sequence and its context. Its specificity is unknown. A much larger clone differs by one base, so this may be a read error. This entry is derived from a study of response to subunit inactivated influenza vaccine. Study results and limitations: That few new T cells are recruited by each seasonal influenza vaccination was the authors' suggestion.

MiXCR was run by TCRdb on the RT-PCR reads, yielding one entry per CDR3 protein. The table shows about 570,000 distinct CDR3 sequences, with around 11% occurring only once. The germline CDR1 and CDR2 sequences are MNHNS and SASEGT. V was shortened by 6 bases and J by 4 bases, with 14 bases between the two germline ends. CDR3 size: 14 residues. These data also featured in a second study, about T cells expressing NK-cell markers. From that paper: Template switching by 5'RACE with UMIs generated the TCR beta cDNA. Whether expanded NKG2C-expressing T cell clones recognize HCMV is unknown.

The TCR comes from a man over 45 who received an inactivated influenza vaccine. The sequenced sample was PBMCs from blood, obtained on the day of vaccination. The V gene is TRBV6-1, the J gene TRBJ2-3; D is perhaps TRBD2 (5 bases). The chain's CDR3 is CASRSQSSPDTQYF. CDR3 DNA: TGTGCCAGCAGATCACAATCTAGCCCAGATACGCAGTATTTT.